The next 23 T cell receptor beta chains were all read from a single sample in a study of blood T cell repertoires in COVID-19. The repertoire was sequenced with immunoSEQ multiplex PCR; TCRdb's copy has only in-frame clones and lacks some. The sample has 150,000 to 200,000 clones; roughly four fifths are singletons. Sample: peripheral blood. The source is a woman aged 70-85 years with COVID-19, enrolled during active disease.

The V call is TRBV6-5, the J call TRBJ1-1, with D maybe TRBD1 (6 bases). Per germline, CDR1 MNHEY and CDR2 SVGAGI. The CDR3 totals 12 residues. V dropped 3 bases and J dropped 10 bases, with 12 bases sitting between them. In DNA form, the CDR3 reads TGTGCCAGCAGTTATAAAGGGGGGGGAGCTTTCTTT. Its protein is CASSYKGGGAFF.

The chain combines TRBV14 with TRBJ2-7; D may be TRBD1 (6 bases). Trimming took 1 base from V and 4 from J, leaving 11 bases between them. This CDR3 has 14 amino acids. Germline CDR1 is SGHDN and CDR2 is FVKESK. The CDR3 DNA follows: TGTGCCAGCAGCCAAGGGAACAGGGTATACGAGCAGTACTTC. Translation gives CASSQGNRVYEQYF.

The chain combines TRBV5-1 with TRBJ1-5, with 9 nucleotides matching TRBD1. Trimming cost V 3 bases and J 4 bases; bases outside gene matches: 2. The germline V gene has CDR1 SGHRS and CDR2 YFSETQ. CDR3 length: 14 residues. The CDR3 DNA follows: TGCGCCAGCAGCTCCGGACAGGGGAATCAGCCCCAGCATTTT. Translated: CASSSGQGNQPQHF.

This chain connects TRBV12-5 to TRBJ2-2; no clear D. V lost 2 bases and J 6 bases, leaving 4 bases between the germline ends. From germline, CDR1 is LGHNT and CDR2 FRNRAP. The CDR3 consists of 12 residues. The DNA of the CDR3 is TGTGCTAGTGGTTTGAGCGCCGGGGAGCTGTTTTTT. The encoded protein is CASGLSAGELFF.

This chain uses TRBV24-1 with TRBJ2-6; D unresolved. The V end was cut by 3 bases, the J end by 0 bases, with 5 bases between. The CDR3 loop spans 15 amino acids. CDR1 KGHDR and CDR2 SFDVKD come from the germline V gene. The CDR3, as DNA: TGTGCCACCAGTGATCCGAGCTCTGGGGCCAACGTCCTGACTTTC. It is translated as CATSDPSSGANVLTF.

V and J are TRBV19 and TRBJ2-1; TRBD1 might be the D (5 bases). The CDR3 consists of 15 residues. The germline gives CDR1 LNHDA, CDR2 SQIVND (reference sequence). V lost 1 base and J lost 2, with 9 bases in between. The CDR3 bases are TGTGCCAGTAGTATAGGCCCAGGGACCTACAATGAGCAGTTCTTC. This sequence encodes CASSIGPGTYNEQFF.

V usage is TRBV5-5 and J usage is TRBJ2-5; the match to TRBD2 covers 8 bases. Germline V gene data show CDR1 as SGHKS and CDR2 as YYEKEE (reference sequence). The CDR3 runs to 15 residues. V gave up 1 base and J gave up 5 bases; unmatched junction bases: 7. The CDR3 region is CASSLWGLGSETQYF. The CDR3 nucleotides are TGTGCCAGCAGCTTGTGGGGACTAGGGTCGGAGACCCAGTACTTC.

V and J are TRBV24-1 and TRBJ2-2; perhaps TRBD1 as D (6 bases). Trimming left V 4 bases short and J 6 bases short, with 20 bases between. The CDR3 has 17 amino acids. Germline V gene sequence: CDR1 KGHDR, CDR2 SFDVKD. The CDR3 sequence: CATSDPSRQVGPGELFF. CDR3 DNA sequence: TGTGCCACCAGTGACCCTAGCCGACAGGTTGGGCCCGGGGAGCTGTTTTTT.

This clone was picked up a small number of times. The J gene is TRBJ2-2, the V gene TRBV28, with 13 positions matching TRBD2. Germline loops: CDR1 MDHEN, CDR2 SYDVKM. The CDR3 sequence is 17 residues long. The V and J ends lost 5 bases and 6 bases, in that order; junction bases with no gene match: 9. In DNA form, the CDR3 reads TGTGCCAGCAGTAGGGGACTAGCGGGACGCGAGGCCGGGGAGCTGTTTTTT. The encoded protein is CASSRGLAGREAGELFF.

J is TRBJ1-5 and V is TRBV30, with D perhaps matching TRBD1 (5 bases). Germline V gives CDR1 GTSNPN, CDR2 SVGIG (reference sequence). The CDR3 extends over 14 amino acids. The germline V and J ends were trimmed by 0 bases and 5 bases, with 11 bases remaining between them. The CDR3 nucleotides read TGTGCCTGGAGTGTACTGACAGTAGATCAGCCCCAGCATTTT. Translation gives CAWSVLTVDQPQHF. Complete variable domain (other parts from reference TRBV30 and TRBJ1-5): SQTIHQWPATLVQPVGSPLSLECTVEGTSNPNLYWYRQAAGRGLQLLFYSVGIGQISSEVPQNLSASRPQDRQFILSSKKLLLSDSGFYLCAWSVLTVDQPQHFGDGTRLSIL.

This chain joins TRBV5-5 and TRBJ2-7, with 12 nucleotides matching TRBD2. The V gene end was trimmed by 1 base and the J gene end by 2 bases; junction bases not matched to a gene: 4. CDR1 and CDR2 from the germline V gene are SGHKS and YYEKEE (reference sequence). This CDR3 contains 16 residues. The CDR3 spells CASSLSLAGGPYEQYF. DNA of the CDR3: TGTGCCAGCAGCTTGTCACTAGCGGGAGGTCCCTACGAGCAGTACTTC.

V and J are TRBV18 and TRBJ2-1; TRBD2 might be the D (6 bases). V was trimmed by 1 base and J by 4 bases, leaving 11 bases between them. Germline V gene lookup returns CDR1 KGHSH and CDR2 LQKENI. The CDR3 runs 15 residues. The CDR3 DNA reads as TGTGCCAGCTCACCACTCCAGGGACTTTACAATGAGCAGTTCTTC. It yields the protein CASSPLQGLYNEQFF.

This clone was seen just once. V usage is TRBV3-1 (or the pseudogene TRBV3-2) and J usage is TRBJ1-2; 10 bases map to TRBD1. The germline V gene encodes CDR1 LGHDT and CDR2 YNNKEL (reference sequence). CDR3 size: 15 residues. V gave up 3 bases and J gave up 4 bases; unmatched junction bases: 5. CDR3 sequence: CASSHRQGAFYGYTF. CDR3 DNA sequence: TGTGCCAGCAGCCACCGACAGGGGGCTTTCTATGGCTACACCTTC.

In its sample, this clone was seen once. The CDR3 sequence: CASSQGFDGAFF. CDR3 DNA sequence: TGTGCCAGCAGCCAGGGATTCGACGGAGCTTTCTTT. The J gene is TRBJ1-1, the V gene TRBV11-3; weak D call: TRBD1 (5 bases). Germline V gives CDR1 SGHNT, CDR2 YENEEA. CDR3 size: 12 residues. Between the trimmed V and J ends, which lost 5 bases and 10 bases, there was a span of 14 bases.

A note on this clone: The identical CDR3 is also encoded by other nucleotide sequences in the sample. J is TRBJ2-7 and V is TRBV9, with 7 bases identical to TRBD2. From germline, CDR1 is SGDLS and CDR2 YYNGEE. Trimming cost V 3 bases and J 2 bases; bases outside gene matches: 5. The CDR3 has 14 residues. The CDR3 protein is CASSATLAAYEQYF. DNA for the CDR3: TGTGCCAGCAGCGCGACCCTAGCGGCCTACGAGCAGTACTTC.

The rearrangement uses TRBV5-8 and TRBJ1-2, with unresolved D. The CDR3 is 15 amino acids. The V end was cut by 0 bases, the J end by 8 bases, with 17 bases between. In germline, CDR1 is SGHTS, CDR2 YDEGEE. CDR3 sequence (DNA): TGTGCCAGCAGCTTGGAGAGACGGAGGTCTGGGGGCTACACCTTC. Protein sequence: CASSLERRRSGGYTF.

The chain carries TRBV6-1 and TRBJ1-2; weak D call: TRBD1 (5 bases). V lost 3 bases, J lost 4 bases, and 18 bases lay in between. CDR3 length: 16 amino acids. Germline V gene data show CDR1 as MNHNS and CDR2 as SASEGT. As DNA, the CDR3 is TGTGCCAGCAGTGACCATATAAGACAGACCGCCTATGGCTACACCTTC. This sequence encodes CASSDHIRQTAYGYTF.

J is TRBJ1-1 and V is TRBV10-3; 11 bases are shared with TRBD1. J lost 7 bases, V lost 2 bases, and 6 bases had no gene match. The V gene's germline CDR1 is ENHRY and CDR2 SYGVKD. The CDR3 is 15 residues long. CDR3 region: CAISEADRGPFEAFF. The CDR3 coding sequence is TGTGCCATCAGTGAGGCGGACAGGGGGCCTTTTGAAGCTTTCTTT.

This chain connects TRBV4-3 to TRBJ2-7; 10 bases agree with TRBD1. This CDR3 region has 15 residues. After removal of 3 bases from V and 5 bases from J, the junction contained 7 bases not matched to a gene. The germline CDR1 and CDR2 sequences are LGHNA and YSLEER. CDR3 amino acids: CASSQQTGGLDEQYF. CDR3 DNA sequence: TGCGCCAGCAGCCAGCAGACAGGGGGCTTGGACGAGCAGTACTTC.

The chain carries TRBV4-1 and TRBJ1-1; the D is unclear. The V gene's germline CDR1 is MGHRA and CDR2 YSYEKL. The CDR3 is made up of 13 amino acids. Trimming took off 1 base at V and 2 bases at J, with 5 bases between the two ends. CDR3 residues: CASSQVRNTEAFF. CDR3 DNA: TGCGCCAGCAGCCAAGTGCGTAACACTGAAGCTTTCTTT.

The chain's CDR3 is CASSPVGAGVHEQFF. The CDR3 region has the DNA TGTGCCAGCAGCCCCGTGGGGGCAGGGGTCCATGAGCAGTTCTTC. The V call is TRBV5-6, the J call TRBJ2-1; possibly TRBD1 for D (6 bases). Deletions cut 4 bases from V and 8 bases from J, with 19 bases between. CDR1 and CDR2 (germline): SGHDT, YYEEEE. The CDR3 length is 15 residues.

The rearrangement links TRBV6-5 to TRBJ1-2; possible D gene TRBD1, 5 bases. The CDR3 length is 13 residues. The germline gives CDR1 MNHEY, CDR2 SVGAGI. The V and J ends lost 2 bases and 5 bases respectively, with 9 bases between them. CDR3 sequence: CASSYQGGYGYTF. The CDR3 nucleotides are TGTGCCAGCAGTTACCAGGGAGGATATGGCTACACCTTC.

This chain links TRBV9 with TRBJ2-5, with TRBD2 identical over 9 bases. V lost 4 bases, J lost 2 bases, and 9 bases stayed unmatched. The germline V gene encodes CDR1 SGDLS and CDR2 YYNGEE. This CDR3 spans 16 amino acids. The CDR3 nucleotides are TGTGCCAGCAGCTCCAGACTAGCGGCACTTCAAGAGACCCAGTACTTC. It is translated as CASSSRLAALQETQYF.